The 8 T cell receptor beta chains below were found in one sample sequenced in a study of MAIT cells during Salmonella Paratyphi A infection. Study-level points and caveats: Oligoclonal MAIT cells preferred TRBV20 and TRBV6, with usage seemingly unaffected by infection.

Noted time point: before S. Paratyphi A challenge (baseline). Valpha7.2+ CD161+ T cells were sorted by flow cytometry as MAIT cells. TCRdb reanalysed the 5' RACE reads using MiXCR and keeps one entry per CDR3 protein. The sample lists approximately 1,000 distinct CDR3 sequences; 24% were seen once. Their target antigens are unknown. The input for sequencing was MAIT cells from blood, taken at the first sampling point of the challenge study. These receptors came from a person between 18 and 75 years old who was deliberately infected with Salmonella Paratyphi A in a paratyphoid fever challenge study.

The V call is TRBV20-1, the J call TRBJ2-1; D may be TRBD1 (6 bases). Germline V gene data show CDR1 as DFQATT and CDR2 as SNEGSKA (reference sequence). This CDR3 is 17 amino acids long. Trimming took off 0 bases at V and 0 bases at J, with 15 bases between the two ends. The CDR3 DNA follows: TGCAGTGCTAGAGATTTCATAAGGGGGAGCTCCTACAATGAGCAGTTCTTC. It encodes CSARDFIRGSSYNEQFF.

In its sample, this clonotype ranks as medium-sized. The V gene is TRBV7-2, the J gene TRBJ2-5, with D unclear. Trimming took 2 bases from V and 6 from J, leaving 7 bases between them. Germline V gene sequence: CDR1 SGHTA, CDR2 FQGNSA. The CDR3 extends over 12 amino acids. The CDR3 DNA reads TGTGCCAGCAGCTTATCGTCCCAGACCCAGTACTTC. Translation gives CASSLSSQTQYF.

This clonotype has only a few counts. The rearrangement links TRBV6-4 to TRBJ2-1; 7 bases fit TRBD2. The CDR3 has 16 amino acids. V lost 0 bases, J lost 3 bases, and 5 bases stayed unmatched. Per the germline V gene, CDR1 is MRHNA and CDR2 is SNTAGT. The CDR3 region has the DNA TGTGCCAGCAGTGACTCGGGGACTACCGACTACAATGAGCAGTTCTTC. It specifies CASSDSGTTDYNEQFF.

The rearrangement joins TRBV20-1 to TRBJ2-3, with D unclear. V lost 0 bases, J lost 1 base, and 11 bases lay in between. Germline CDR1 is DFQATT and CDR2 is SNEGSKA (reference sequence). CDR3 size: 15 residues. In DNA form, the CDR3 reads TGCAGTGCTAGAGATATCGACTCACGCACAGATACGCAGTATTTT. It yields the protein CSARDIDSRTDTQYF.

The chain combines TRBV15 with TRBJ2-1, with a tentative D call TRBD2 (6 bases). The CDR3 runs 17 residues. Trimming shortened V by 0 bases and J by 0 bases, and 12 bases separated the two germline ends. Germline values: CDR1 LNHNV, CDR2 YYDKDF (reference sequence). This CDR3 reads CATSRDPAGSSYNEQFF. In nucleotides, the CDR3 is TGTGCCACCAGCAGAGATCCCGCGGGGAGCTCCTACAATGAGCAGTTCTTC.

This clonotype appeared a few times. The chain is built from TRBV6-5 and TRBJ1-1; 8 bases are a match to TRBD1. Trimming cost V 2 bases and J 3 bases; bases outside gene matches: 5. CDR3 length: 15 amino acids. The germline gives CDR1 MNHEY, CDR2 SVGAGI. The CDR3 DNA reads as TGTGCCAGCAGTTACGCCGGACAGGGTGACACTGAAGCTTTCTTT. It specifies CASSYAGQGDTEAFF.

The V gene is TRBV28, the J gene TRBJ1-1; the match to TRBD1 covers 8 bases. The germline CDR1 and CDR2 sequences are MDHEN and SYDVKM. After removal of 6 bases from V and 5 bases from J, the junction contained 11 bases not matched to a gene. There are 15 residues in the CDR3. The chain's CDR3 is CASRTPQGASTEAFF. The DNA for the CDR3 is TGTGCCAGCAGAACCCCTCAGGGGGCGAGTACTGAAGCTTTCTTT.

The genes are TRBV3-1 and TRBJ2-1, with 8 bases lining up with TRBD2. Losses at the gene ends were 1 base for V and 9 bases for J; bases not matched to a gene: 5. Looked up from germline, CDR1 is LGHDT and CDR2 is YNNKEL (reference sequence). The CDR3 is 14 residues long. The CDR3 region is CASSQVYGGVEQFF. The DNA of the CDR3 is TGTGCCAGCAGCCAAGTCTACGGGGGGGTTGAGCAGTTCTTC.